The next 14 T cell receptor beta chains were all read from a single sample in a study of regulatory T cells in long-lasting Graves disease. Time point denoted: persistent/refractory GD, antithyroid drugs over 5 years with positive TRAb. PBMCs were the source of the RNA used for TCR sequencing. The authors built TCR beta libraries using iRepertoire HTBI primers and Arm-PCR of CDR3 regions. TCRdb itself ran the multiplex PCR reads through MiXCR, one entry per CDR3 protein. The sample includes roughly 700,000 distinct CDR3 sequences, around 30% of them seen just once. The sample here was peripheral blood mononuclear cells (PBMCs), taken when the disease was refractory, from a patient treated with antithyroid drugs. These receptors originate from a female donor with Graves disease.

This clonotype occurred many times. The V and J genes are TRBV28 and TRBJ1-5, with D unresolved. Germline CDR1 and CDR2: MDHEN and SYDVKM. Trimming took 1 base from V and 3 from J, leaving 10 bases between them. The CDR3 loop spans 15 amino acids. The chain's CDR3 is CASSLSATHNQPQHF. In nucleotides, the CDR3 is TGTGCCAGCAGTTTATCGGCTACCCACAATCAGCCCCAGCATTTT.

The chain links TRBV18 to TRBJ1-3, with D unresolved. Trimming pared 3 bases from V and 0 bases from J, leaving 9 bases between. This CDR3 comprises 15 residues. CDR1 and CDR2 (germline): KGHSH, LQKENI. CDR3 sequence reads: CASSPRQFSGNTIYF. For the CDR3, the DNA is TGTGCCAGCTCACCCCGGCAGTTCTCTGGAAACACCATATATTTT.

Only a few counts were recorded for this clonotype. V is TRBV15 and J is TRBJ2-7; no firm D call. CDR1 is LNHNV and CDR2 is YYDKDF in the germline V gene (reference sequence). This CDR3 spans 15 amino acids. V was trimmed by 1 base and J by 3 bases, leaving 13 bases between them. CDR3 in amino acids: CATSRGDGAYYEQYF. CDR3 DNA: TGTGCCACCAGCAGAGGGGATGGCGCCTACTACGAGCAGTACTTC.

The chain recombines TRBV12-5 with TRBJ1-5, with 11 bases identical to TRBD1. The CDR3 loop spans 15 amino acids. CDR1 and CDR2 (germline): LGHNT, FRNRAP. V dropped 3 bases and J dropped 4; count of bases not matched to a gene: 2. CDR3 in amino acids: CASGLGTGGNQPQHF. In DNA, the CDR3 is TGTGCTAGTGGTTTAGGGACAGGGGGAAATCAGCCCCAGCATTTT.

The genes are TRBV11-2 and TRBJ2-4; TRBD1 is a possible D gene (5 bases). V was clipped by 2 bases and J by 6 bases, with 5 bases between them. This CDR3 contains 12 residues. The germline gives CDR1 SGHAT, CDR2 FQNNGV. CDR3 DNA sequence: TGTGCCAGCAGCTTAAGGGGAAACATTCAGTACTTC. Encoded protein: CASSLRGNIQYF.

This clonotype was counted many times. V gene TRBV11-2 combines with J gene TRBJ2-5; 8 bases are a match to TRBD1. The V segment lost 4 bases and the J segment 5 bases; nucleotides outside the gene matches: 12. The CDR3 totals 16 residues. Germline lookup yields CDR1 SGHAT and CDR2 FQNNGV. CDR3 in DNA: TGTGCCAGCAGCTCCGGGACAGGCAAACTTGAGGAGACCCAGTACTTC. Its translation: CASSSGTGKLEETQYF.

This clonotype was counted only a few times. This chain uses TRBV6-1 with TRBJ1-5; D unclear. Germline V gene data show CDR1 as MNHNS and CDR2 as SASEGT. The CDR3 spans 19 residues. The V and J ends lost 4 bases and 4 bases respectively, with 26 bases between them. The CDR3 nucleotides are TGTGCCAGCAGTGCCAACCGGGATCCGATAGCTTTGGGTAATCAGCCCCAGCATTTT. Protein product: CASSANRDPIALGNQPQHF.

This clonotype occurred a few times. The chain couples TRBV30 to TRBJ1-2; the D is unclear. The CDR3 has 13 amino acids. CDR1 and CDR2 (germline): GTSNPN, SVGIG (reference sequence). Trimming shortened V by 0 bases and J by 3 bases, and 8 bases separated the two germline ends. The CDR3 DNA sequence: TGTGCCTGGAGTGTAGACGGATACTATGGCTACACCTTC. This gives the protein CAWSVDGYYGYTF.

In its sample, this clonotype was seen many times. The chain has TRBV20-1 and TRBJ1-2; D gene ambiguous. The CDR3 length is 14 residues. V lost 2 bases, J lost 3 bases, and 13 bases lay in between. Germline V lookup: CDR1 DFQATT, CDR2 SNEGSKA (reference sequence). Written as DNA, the CDR3 is TGCAGTGCTAGATGGCACATATGGGACTATGGCTACACCTTC. Residues: CSARWHIWDYGYTF.

The chain has TRBV3-1 and TRBJ2-7, with 7 bases that match TRBD2. Germline V lookup: CDR1 LGHDT, CDR2 YNNKEL (reference sequence). This CDR3 contains 15 residues. V was pared by 4 bases and J by 1 base, with 7 bases of the junction left unmatched. CDR3 coding DNA: TGTGCCAGCAGCCGAGTGCCTAGCGGTTCCTACGAGCAGTACTTC. It encodes CASSRVPSGSYEQYF.

V and J are TRBV10-3 and TRBJ2-5, with D possibly being TRBD2 (6 bases). The CDR3 loop spans 12 amino acids. Germline V gene data show CDR1 as ENHRY and CDR2 as SYGVKD. V was shortened by 11 bases and J by 2 bases, with 12 bases between the two germline ends. The DNA of the CDR3 is TGTGCCGCCGGGGGAATACAAGAGACCCAGTACTTC. Translation: CAAGGIQETQYF.

J is TRBJ1-5 and V is TRBV19, with D hard to call. Trimming cost V 1 base and J 5 bases, with 9 bases left between them. Germline V lookup: CDR1 LNHDA, CDR2 SQIVND (reference sequence). The CDR3 has 14 amino acids. The CDR3 here is CASSIVQKDQPQHF. The CDR3 DNA reads TGTGCCAGTAGTATAGTCCAGAAAGATCAGCCCCAGCATTTT. The full variable domain, completed using reference TRBV19 and TRBJ1-5, is DGGITQSPKYLFRKEGQNVTLSCEQNLNHDAMYWYRQDPGQGLRLIYYSQIVNDFQKGDIAEGYSVSREKKESFPLTVTSAQKNPTAFYLCASSIVQKDQPQHFGDGTRLSIL.

This clonotype was found a few times. The V and J genes are TRBV20-1 and TRBJ1-1, with 9 nucleotides matching TRBD1. CDR1 and CDR2 from the germline V gene are DFQATT and SNEGSKA (reference sequence). J was trimmed by 11 bases and V by 3 bases; bases with no gene match: 7. The CDR3 is 12 amino acids. The CDR3 DNA reads TGCAGTGCTAGCTTACAGGGGGCGCATGCTTTCTTT. It encodes CSASLQGAHAFF.

This sequence joins TRBV20-1 and TRBJ2-5, with 11 positions matching TRBD2. Germline V lookup: CDR1 DFQATT, CDR2 SNEGSKA (reference sequence). The CDR3 has 15 amino acids. The J segment lost 5 bases and the V segment lost 6 bases, leaving 11 bases of the junction unmatched. The CDR3 protein is CSAREPVAGGETQYF. The CDR3 coding sequence is TGCAGTGCCCGCGAACCAGTAGCGGGAGGGGAGACCCAGTACTTC.